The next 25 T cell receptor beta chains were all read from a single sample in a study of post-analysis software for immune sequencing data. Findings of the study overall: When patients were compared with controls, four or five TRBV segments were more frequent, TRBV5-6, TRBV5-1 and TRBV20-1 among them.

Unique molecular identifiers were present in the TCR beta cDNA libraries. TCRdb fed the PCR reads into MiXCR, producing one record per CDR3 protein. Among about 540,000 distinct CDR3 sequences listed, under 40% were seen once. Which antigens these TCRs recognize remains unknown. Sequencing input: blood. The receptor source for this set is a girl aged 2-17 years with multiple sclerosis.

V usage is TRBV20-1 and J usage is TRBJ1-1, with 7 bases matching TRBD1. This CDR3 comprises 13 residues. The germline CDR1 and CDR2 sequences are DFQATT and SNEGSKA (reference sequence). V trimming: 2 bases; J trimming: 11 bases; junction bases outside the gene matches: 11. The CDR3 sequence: CSARLDAATGAFF. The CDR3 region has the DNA TGCAGTGCTAGATTAGACGCCGCGACAGGGGCTTTCTTT.

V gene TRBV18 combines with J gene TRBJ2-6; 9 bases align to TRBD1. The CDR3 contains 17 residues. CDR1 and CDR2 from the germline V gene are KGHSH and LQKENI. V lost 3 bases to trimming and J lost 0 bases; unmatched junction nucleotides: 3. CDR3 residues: CASSPLTGGSGANVLTF. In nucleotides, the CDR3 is TGTGCCAGCTCACCGTTGACAGGGGGCTCTGGGGCCAACGTCCTGACTTTC.

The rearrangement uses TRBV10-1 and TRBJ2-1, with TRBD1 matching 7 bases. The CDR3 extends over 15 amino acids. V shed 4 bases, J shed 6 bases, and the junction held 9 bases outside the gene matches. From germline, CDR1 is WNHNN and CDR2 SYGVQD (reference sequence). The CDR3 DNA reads TGCGCCAGCAGTGTAGGGACAGCGGCGGGCAATGAGCAGTTCTTC. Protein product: CASSVGTAAGNEQFF.

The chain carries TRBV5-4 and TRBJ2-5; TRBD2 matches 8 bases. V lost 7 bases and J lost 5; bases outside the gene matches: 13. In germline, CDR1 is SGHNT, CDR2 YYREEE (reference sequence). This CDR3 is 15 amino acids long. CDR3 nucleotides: TGTGCCAGCTCTCCCGGGGGGGCGAATCGGGAGACCCAGTACTTC. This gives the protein CASSPGGANRETQYF.

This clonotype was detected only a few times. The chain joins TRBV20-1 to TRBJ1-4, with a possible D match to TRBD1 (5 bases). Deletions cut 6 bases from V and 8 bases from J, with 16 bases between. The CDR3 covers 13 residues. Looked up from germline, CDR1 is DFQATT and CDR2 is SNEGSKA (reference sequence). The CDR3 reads CSARDLIQEKLFF. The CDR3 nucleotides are TGCAGTGCCAGGGACCTAATCCAAGAAAAACTGTTTTTT.

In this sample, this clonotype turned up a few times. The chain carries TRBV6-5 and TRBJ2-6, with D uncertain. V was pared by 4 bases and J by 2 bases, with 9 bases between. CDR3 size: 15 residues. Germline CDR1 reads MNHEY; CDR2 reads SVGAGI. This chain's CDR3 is CASSLLSTGANVLTF. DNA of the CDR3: TGTGCCAGCAGTTTATTATCGACTGGGGCCAACGTCCTGACTTTC.

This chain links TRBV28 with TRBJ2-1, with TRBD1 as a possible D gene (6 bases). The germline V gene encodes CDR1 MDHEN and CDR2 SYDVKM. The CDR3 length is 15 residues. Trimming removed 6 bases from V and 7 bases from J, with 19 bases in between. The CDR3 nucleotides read TGTGCCAGCAGCCAAGGCACTGTACAGGGTAATGAGCAGTTCTTC. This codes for CASSQGTVQGNEQFF.

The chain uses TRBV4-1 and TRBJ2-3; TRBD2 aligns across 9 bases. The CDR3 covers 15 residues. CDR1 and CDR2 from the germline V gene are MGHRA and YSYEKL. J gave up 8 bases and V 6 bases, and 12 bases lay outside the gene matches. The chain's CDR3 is CASSGLARPQITQYF. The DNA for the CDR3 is TGCGCCAGCAGTGGACTAGCGCGACCACAGATTACGCAGTATTTT.

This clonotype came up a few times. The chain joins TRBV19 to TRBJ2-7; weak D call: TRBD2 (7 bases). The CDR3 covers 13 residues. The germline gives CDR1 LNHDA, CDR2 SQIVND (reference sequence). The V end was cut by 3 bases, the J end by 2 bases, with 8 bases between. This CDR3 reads CASSMGGPYEQYF. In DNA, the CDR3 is TGTGCCAGTAGTATGGGGGGGCCCTACGAGCAGTACTTC.

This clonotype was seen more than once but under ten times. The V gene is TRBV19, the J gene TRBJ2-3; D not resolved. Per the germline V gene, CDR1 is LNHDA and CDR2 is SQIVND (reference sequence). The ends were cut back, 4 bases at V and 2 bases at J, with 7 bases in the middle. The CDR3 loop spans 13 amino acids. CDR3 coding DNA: TGTGCCAGTAGTAAAGGCTACACAGATACGCAGTATTTT. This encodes CASSKGYTDTQYF.

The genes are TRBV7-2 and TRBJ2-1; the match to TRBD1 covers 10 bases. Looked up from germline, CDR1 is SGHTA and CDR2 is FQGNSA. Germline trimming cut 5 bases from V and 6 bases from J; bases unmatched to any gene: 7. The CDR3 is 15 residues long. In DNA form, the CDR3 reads TGTGCCAGCAGCCCTAGACAGGGGGCATTCAATGAGCAGTTCTTC. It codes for CASSPRQGAFNEQFF. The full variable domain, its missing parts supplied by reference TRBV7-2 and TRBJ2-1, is GAGVSQSPSNKVTEKGKDVELRCDPISGHTALYWYRQSLGQGLEFLIYFQGNSAPDKSGLPSDRFSAERTGGSVSTLTIQRTQQEDSAVYLCASSPRQGAFNEQFFGPGTRLTVL.

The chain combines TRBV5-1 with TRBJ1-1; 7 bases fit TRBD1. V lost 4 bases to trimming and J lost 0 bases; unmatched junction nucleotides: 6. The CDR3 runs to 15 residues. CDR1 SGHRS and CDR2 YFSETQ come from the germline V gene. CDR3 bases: TGCGCCAGCAGCGGGCTGACAGGGATGAACACTGAAGCTTTCTTT. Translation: CASSGLTGMNTEAFF.

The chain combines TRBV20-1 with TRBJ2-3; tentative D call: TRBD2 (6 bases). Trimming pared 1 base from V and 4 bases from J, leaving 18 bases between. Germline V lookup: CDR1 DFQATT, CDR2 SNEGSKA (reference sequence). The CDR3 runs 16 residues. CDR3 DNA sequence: TGCAGTGCTAGAGCGGCCCGGCGGGACCTTTCAGATACGCAGTATTTT. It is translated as CSARAARRDLSDTQYF.

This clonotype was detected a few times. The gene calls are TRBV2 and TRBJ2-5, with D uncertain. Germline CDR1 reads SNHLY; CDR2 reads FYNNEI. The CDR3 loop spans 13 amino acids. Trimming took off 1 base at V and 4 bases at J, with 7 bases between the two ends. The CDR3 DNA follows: TGTGCCAGCAGTGAAGAGTTAGGAGAGACCCAGTACTTC. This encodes CASSEELGETQYF.

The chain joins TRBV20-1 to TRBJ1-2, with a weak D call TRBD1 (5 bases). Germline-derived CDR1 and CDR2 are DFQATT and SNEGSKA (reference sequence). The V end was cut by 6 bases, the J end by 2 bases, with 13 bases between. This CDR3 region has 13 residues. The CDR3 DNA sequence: TGCAGTGCCCTGAGGGCAGGGAACTATGGCTACACCTTC. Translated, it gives CSALRAGNYGYTF.

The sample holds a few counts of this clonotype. CDR3 sequence: CASSSHPGPAYNEQFF. The CDR3 DNA reads as TGTGCCAGCAGCTCCCACCCCGGGCCTGCCTACAATGAGCAGTTCTTC. The genes are TRBV7-8 and TRBJ2-1; D is uncertain. V lost 4 bases, J lost 2 bases, and 15 bases lay in between. The germline CDR1 and CDR2 sequences are SGHVS and FQNEAQ. This CDR3 region has 16 residues.

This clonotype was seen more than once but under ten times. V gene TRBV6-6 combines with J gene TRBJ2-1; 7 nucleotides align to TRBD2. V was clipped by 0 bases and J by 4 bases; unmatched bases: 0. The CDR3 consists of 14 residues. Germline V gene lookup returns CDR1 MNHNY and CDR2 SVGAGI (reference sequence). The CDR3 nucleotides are TGTGCCAGCAGTTACTCGGGGGGGTACAATGAGCAGTTCTTC. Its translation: CASSYSGGYNEQFF.

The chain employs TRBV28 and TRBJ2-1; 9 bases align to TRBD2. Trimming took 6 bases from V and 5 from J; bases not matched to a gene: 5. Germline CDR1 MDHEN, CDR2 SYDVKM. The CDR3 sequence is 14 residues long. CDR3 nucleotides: TGTGCCAGCAGGTCGGGACTAGCCAACAATGAGCAGTTCTTC. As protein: CASRSGLANNEQFF.

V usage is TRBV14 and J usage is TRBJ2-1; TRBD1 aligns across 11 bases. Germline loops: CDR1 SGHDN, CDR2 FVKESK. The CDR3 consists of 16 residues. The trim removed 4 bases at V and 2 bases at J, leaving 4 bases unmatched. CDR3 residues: CASSRRDRGAYNEQFF. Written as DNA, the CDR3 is TGTGCCAGCAGCCGCCGGGACAGGGGGGCCTACAATGAGCAGTTCTTC.

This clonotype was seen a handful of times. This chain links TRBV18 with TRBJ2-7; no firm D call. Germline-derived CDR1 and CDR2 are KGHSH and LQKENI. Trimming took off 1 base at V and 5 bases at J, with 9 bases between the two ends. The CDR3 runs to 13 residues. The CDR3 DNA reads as TGTGCCAGCTCACCACTCTTAGACCACGAGCAGTACTTC. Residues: CASSPLLDHEQYF.

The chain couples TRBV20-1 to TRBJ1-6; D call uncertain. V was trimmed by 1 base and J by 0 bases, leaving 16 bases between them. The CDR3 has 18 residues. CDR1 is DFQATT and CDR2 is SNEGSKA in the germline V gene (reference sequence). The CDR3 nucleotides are TGCAGTGCTAGAGCCCCGGAGCTTCGTGGCTCCTATAATTCACCCCTCCACTTT. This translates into CSARAPELRGSYNSPLHF.

The CDR3 nucleotides are TGTGCCAGCAGTTACTCATGGGGACCGCCCTATCAGCCCCAGCATTTT. Protein: CASSYSWGPPYQPQHF. The rearrangement uses TRBV6-5 and TRBJ1-5, with D maybe TRBD1 (5 bases). V lost 0 bases and J lost 5, with 14 bases in between. Germline assignment: CDR1 MNHEY and CDR2 SVGAGI. The CDR3 runs 16 residues.

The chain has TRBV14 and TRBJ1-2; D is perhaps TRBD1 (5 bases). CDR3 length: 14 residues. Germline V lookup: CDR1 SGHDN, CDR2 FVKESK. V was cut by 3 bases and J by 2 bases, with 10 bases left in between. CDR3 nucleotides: TGTGCCAGCAGCCATCAGCGGGGGAACTATGGCTACACCTTC. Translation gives CASSHQRGNYGYTF.

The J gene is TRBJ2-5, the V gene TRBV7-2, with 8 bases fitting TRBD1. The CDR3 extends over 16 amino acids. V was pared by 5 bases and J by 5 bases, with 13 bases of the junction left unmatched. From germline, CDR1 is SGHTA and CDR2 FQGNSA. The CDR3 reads CASSTVAQGGLETQYF. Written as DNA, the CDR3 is TGTGCCAGCAGCACGGTGGCACAGGGGGGATTGGAGACCCAGTACTTC.

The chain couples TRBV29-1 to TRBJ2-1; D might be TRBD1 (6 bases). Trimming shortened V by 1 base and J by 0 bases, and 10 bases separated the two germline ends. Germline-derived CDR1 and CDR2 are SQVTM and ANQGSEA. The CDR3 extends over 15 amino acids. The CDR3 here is CSVEGTGSSYNEQFF. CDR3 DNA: TGCAGCGTTGAAGGTACAGGGAGCTCCTACAATGAGCAGTTCTTC.